These 32 T cell receptor beta chains share one sample of origin, sequenced in a study of shared clonotypes between healthy human individuals. This table comes from immunoSEQ multiplex PCR, and its TCRdb copy is limited to in-frame clones, with some not included. The repertoire consists of about 1.5 million clones, with around 98% occurring once and the leading ten covering roughly 0.42%. Sequenced sample: naive CD4+ T cells sorted from blood. Subset given: CD45RA+ positively selected. The receptors here all came from a man aged 25-45 years in good health.

The V call is TRBV28, the J call TRBJ2-4; D gene uncertain. The germline gives CDR1 MDHEN, CDR2 SYDVKM. V lost 1 base to trimming and J lost 1 base, with 8 bases between them. This CDR3 contains 15 residues. This chain's CDR3 is CASSLFKDAKNIQYF. The CDR3 DNA reads as TGTGCCAGCAGTTTATTCAAGGACGCCAAAAACATTCAGTACTTC. The full variable domain, its missing parts supplied by reference TRBV28 and TRBJ2-4, is DVKVTQSSRYLVKRTGEKVFLECVQDMDHENMFWYRQDPGLGLRLIYFSYDVKMKEKGDIPEGYSVSREKKERFSLILESASTNQTSMYLCASSLFKDAKNIQYFGAGTRLSVL.

The chain combines TRBV7-6 with TRBJ2-1; D unclear. This CDR3 has 13 residues. The germline V gene has CDR1 SGHVS and CDR2 FNYEAQ. Deletions cut 5 bases from V and 7 bases from J, with 12 bases between. DNA for the CDR3: TGTGCCAGCAGCATAGGACGCCAGAATGAGCAGTTCTTC. This encodes CASSIGRQNEQFF.

A note on this clone: Other DNA sequences in the same sample also yield this CDR3. CDR3 nucleotides: TGCGCCAGCAGCTTGGCTCTGGGGACAGATACGCAGTATTTT. Translation: CASSLALGTDTQYF. The chain couples TRBV5-1 to TRBJ2-3; no clear D gene. The germline V gene encodes CDR1 SGHRS and CDR2 YFSETQ. The V end lost 0 bases, the J end lost 3 bases, and 8 bases lay between the germline ends. This CDR3 is 14 amino acids long.

The CDR3 DNA reads as TGTGCCAGCAGCGCTCAGGGGGAAACAGATACGCAGTATTTT. Its translation: CASSAQGETDTQYF. The chain is built from TRBV5-4 and TRBJ2-3; 7 bases fit TRBD1. CDR1 SGHNT and CDR2 YYREEE come from the germline V gene (reference sequence). After removal of 4 bases from V and 3 bases from J, the junction contained 5 bases not matched to a gene. The CDR3 runs 14 residues.

The rearrangement links TRBV5-6 to TRBJ1-4, with 10 bases aligning to TRBD1. The CDR3 consists of 16 residues. The junction had 9 bases not matched to a gene; V was cut back by 4 bases and J by 6 bases. Germline CDR1 reads SGHDT; CDR2 reads YYEEEE. The CDR3, as DNA: TGTGCCAGCAGCACCCGGGACAGGGGATGGTATGAAAAACTGTTTTTT. It codes for CASSTRDRGWYEKLFF. The whole variable domain, remainder taken from reference TRBV5-6 and TRBJ1-4, is DAGVTQSPTHLIKTRGQQVTLRCSPKSGHDTVSWYQQALGQGPQFIFQYYEEEERQRGNFPDRFSGHQFPNYSSELNVNALLLGDSALYLCASSTRDRGWYEKLFFGSGTQLSVL.

V is TRBV30 and J is TRBJ2-7, with 10 bases lining up with TRBD2. This CDR3 region has 13 residues. V lost 8 bases, J lost 0 bases, and 4 bases stayed unmatched. Germline V gene sequence: CDR1 GTSNPN, CDR2 SVGIG (reference sequence). The DNA of the CDR3 is TGTGCCCGACGGACTAGCGGCTCCTACGAGCAGTACTTC. Its translation is CARRTSGSYEQYF.

The chain has TRBV2 and TRBJ2-3; no definite D call. Germline V gene sequence: CDR1 SNHLY, CDR2 FYNNEI. V lost 2 bases and J 6 bases, leaving 12 bases between the germline ends. The length of the CDR3 is 14 residues. The CDR3 region is CASSERSVWDTQYF. In DNA form, the CDR3 reads TGTGCCAGCAGTGAACGGTCAGTCTGGGATACGCAGTATTTT.

The J gene is TRBJ2-7, the V gene TRBV2, with 8 positions matching TRBD2. Germline V gives CDR1 SNHLY, CDR2 FYNNEI. V gave up 5 bases and J gave up 1 base; unmatched junction bases: 7. The CDR3 has 15 amino acids. The CDR3 sequence: CASSLVTSGSYEQYF. The CDR3 DNA sequence: TGTGCCAGCAGTTTAGTTACTAGCGGATCCTACGAGCAGTACTTC. The full variable domain, completed using reference TRBV2 and TRBJ2-7, is EPEVTQTPSHQVTQMGQEVILRCVPISNHLYFYWYRQILGQKVEFLVSFYNNEISEKSEIFDDQFSVERPDGSNFTLKIRSTKLEDSAMYFCASSLVTSGSYEQYFGPGTRLTVT.

This clone was seen only once. The sample holds other DNA sequences that translate to the same CDR3. The gene calls are TRBV19 and TRBJ1-1; 7 nucleotides match TRBD1. Trimming at V came to 3 bases and at J to 5 bases, leaving 3 bases not matched to a gene. This CDR3 is 13 amino acids long. Germline values: CDR1 LNHDA, CDR2 SQIVND (reference sequence). The CDR3 protein is CASSIDRVTEAFF. The CDR3 DNA follows: TGTGCCAGTAGTATCGACAGGGTTACTGAAGCTTTCTTT.

The chain couples TRBV9 to TRBJ1-4; D not certain. V shed 8 bases and J shed 0 bases, with 11 bases lying between them. Per germline, CDR1 SGDLS and CDR2 YYNGEE. The CDR3 runs 14 residues. The CDR3 protein is CASIAVATNEKLFF. The DNA for the CDR3 is TGTGCCAGTATCGCCGTTGCAACTAATGAAAAACTGTTTTTT.

The chain couples TRBV19 to TRBJ2-1; 13 bases are a match to TRBD2. V shed 1 base and J 7 bases; nucleotides not matched to a gene: 7. Germline CDR1 reads LNHDA; CDR2 reads SQIVND (reference sequence). There are 17 residues in the CDR3. In DNA, the CDR3 is TGTGCCAGTAGTATAGGGGGGACTAGCGGGATGGGGAATGAGCAGTTCTTC. Its protein is CASSIGGTSGMGNEQFF.

V gene TRBV6-6 combines with J gene TRBJ2-7, with 7 bases aligning to TRBD2. V lost 7 bases to trimming and J lost 5 bases; unmatched junction nucleotides: 11. Germline lookup yields CDR1 MNHNY and CDR2 SVGAGI (reference sequence). The CDR3 has 14 amino acids. The CDR3 DNA follows: TGTGCCAGCACCAAAAGGGAGGGAAAGAACGAGCAGTACTTC. Its translation is CASTKREGKNEQYF.

In the case of this clone: The sample contains more than one DNA sequence encoding this CDR3. The chain uses TRBV5-1 and TRBJ2-3; 13 bases map to TRBD2. The V gene end was trimmed by 1 base and the J gene end by 1 base; junction bases not matched to a gene: 3. The CDR3 consists of 17 residues. CDR1 and CDR2 from the germline V gene are SGHRS and YFSETQ. Here the CDR3 DNA reads TGCGCCAGCAGCTTGCTAGGACTAGCGGGAGGCACAGATACGCAGTATTTT. It translates to CASSLLGLAGGTDTQYF.

Comments on this clone: The sample holds other DNA sequences that translate to the same CDR3. The CDR3 loop reads CAWSVGLAGSYEQYF. For the CDR3, the DNA is TGTGCCTGGAGTGTCGGCCTAGCGGGCTCCTACGAGCAGTACTTC. The chain couples TRBV30 to TRBJ2-7; the match to TRBD2 covers 8 bases. J was trimmed by 0 bases and V by 0 bases; bases with no gene match: 4. The CDR3 has 15 amino acids. From germline, CDR1 is GTSNPN and CDR2 SVGIG (reference sequence).

The V call is TRBV5-1, the J call TRBJ2-5, with TRBD2 matching over 12 bases. V lost 4 bases to trimming and J lost 0 bases; unmatched junction nucleotides: 4. Germline V gives CDR1 SGHRS, CDR2 YFSETQ. The CDR3 spans 16 residues. CDR3 nucleotides: TGCGCCAGCAGCACGCTAGCGGGAGGGAACCAAGAGACCCAGTACTTC. This sequence encodes CASSTLAGGNQETQYF.

In this sample, this clone turned up once. J is TRBJ2-4 and V is TRBV18; 11 bases align to TRBD2. Trimming cost V 3 bases and J 0 bases; bases outside gene matches: 7. CDR1 is KGHSH and CDR2 is LQKENI in the germline V gene. The CDR3 loop spans 18 amino acids. Here the CDR3 reads CASSPRGTSGIAKNIQYF. The CDR3, as DNA: TGTGCCAGCTCACCCCGGGGGACTAGCGGAATAGCCAAAAACATTCAGTACTTC.

CDR3 bases: TGCGCCAGCAGCCTATGGACTAGCGGGAGCTTGACCGGGGAGCTGTTTTTT. This translates into CASSLWTSGSLTGELFF. The chain is built from TRBV5-1 and TRBJ2-2, with TRBD2 matching over 13 bases. Looked up from germline, CDR1 is SGHRS and CDR2 is YFSETQ. Trimming took 4 bases from V and 5 from J; bases not matched to a gene: 8. There are 17 residues in the CDR3.

The chain links TRBV19 to TRBJ2-2, with D perhaps TRBD1 or TRBD2 (5 bases each). Trimming stripped 3 bases from V and 0 bases from J, with 14 bases between. The germline CDR1 and CDR2 sequences are LNHDA and SQIVND (reference sequence). CDR3 size: 17 residues. The CDR3 nucleotides are TGTGCCAGTAGTATTCTGAGGGGCCGGACGAACACCGGGGAGCTGTTTTTT. The encoded protein is CASSILRGRTNTGELFF.

The count of this clone is one. The chain carries TRBV4-3 and TRBJ2-3; 9 bases fit TRBD2. CDR1 LGHNA and CDR2 YSLEER come from the germline V gene. Germline trimming cut 1 base from V and 4 bases from J; bases unmatched to any gene: 3. The CDR3 is 15 residues long. The CDR3 nucleotides read TGCGCCAGCAGCCAAGTAGCGGGGGCGGCAGATACGCAGTATTTT. This codes for CASSQVAGAADTQYF.

This clone was picked up one time. The chain couples TRBV27 to TRBJ2-7, with a possible D match to TRBD2 (6 bases). Germline V lookup: CDR1 MNHEY, CDR2 SMNVEV (reference sequence). The V end was cut by 0 bases, the J end by 5 bases, with 14 bases between. The CDR3 length is 15 residues. The chain's CDR3 is CASSLSRREADEQYF. The CDR3 region has the DNA TGTGCCAGCAGTTTATCCCGCAGGGAGGCTGACGAGCAGTACTTC.

The chain carries TRBV5-1 and TRBJ2-3, with D perhaps matching TRBD1 (6 bases). The germline V and J ends were trimmed by 3 bases and 1 base, with 12 bases remaining between them. Germline CDR1 SGHRS, CDR2 YFSETQ. CDR3 size: 15 residues. The CDR3 DNA sequence: TGCGCCAGCAGCTGGGCAGGGGCGGGCACAGATACGCAGTATTTT. Its protein is CASSWAGAGTDTQYF.

Regarding this clone: The same CDR3 arises from other DNA sequences in this sample as well. V gene TRBV5-1 combines with J gene TRBJ2-3; 10 bases line up with TRBD1. J gave up 3 bases and V 0 bases, and 1 base lay outside the gene matches. The germline V gene has CDR1 SGHRS and CDR2 YFSETQ. The CDR3 extends over 15 amino acids. The CDR3 nucleotides are TGCGCCAGCAGCTTGGGGGGACAGGGGACAGATACGCAGTATTTT. Amino acids: CASSLGGQGTDTQYF.

CDR3 loop: CASSPTGQIYEQYF. In DNA, the CDR3 is TGTGCCAGCAGCCCCACGGGCCAGATCTACGAGCAGTACTTC. The rearrangement links TRBV7-9 to TRBJ2-7; no clear D. This CDR3 is built from 14 residues. V was pared by 5 bases and J by 3 bases, with 14 bases between. Looked up from germline, CDR1 is SEHNR and CDR2 is FQNEAQ (reference sequence).

The chain recombines TRBV10-3 with TRBJ2-1; D gene unclear. V was pared by 6 bases and J by 1 base, with 4 bases between. There are 12 residues in the CDR3. Germline V gene sequence: CDR1 ENHRY, CDR2 SYGVKD. The CDR3 DNA reads as TGTGCCATCAGGGGGTCCTACAATGAGCAGTTCTTC. Translation: CAIRGSYNEQFF.

The rearrangement links TRBV6-5 to TRBJ2-7; TRBD1 aligns across 9 bases. Germline CDR1 reads MNHEY; CDR2 reads SVGAGI. With V trimmed by 7 bases and J by 3 bases, 7 bases remained unmatched. The CDR3 consists of 14 residues. CDR3 residues: CASTSSDRGYEQYF. DNA of the CDR3: TGTGCCAGCACCTCTTCGGACAGGGGCTACGAGCAGTACTTC.

The chain uses TRBV6-5 and TRBJ2-1, with 9 nucleotides matching TRBD2. With 6 bases clipped from V and 4 bases from J, the junction kept 10 bases outside the gene matches. The CDR3 is 16 residues long. Germline-derived CDR1 and CDR2 are MNHEY and SVGAGI. CDR3: CASRYAASGVYNEQFF. In DNA, the CDR3 is TGTGCCAGCAGGTACGCCGCTAGCGGGGTGTACAATGAGCAGTTCTTC.

The chain carries TRBV23-1 and TRBJ2-5; D is unresolved. TRBV23-1 has ORF status, its function being uncertain. The CDR3 has 14 amino acids. Trimming removed 2 bases from V and 5 bases from J, with 12 bases in between. This CDR3 reads CASSQHMVNETQYF. CDR3 nucleotides: TGCGCCAGCAGTCAACACATGGTCAACGAGACCCAGTACTTC.

The chain uses TRBV2 and TRBJ1-5, with 12 nucleotides matching TRBD1. CDR1 and CDR2 from the germline V gene are SNHLY and FYNNEI. V lost 9 bases to trimming and J lost 0 bases; unmatched junction nucleotides: 12. The CDR3 spans 18 residues. This CDR3 is CASDRDRGRRYSNQPQHF. DNA of the CDR3: TGTGCCAGTGACCGGGACAGGGGGCGCAGATATAGCAATCAGCCCCAGCATTTT. Full variable domain (rest looked up from reference TRBV2 and TRBJ1-5): EPEVTQTPSHQVTQMGQEVILRCVPISNHLYFYWYRQILGQKVEFLVSFYNNEISEKSEIFDDQFSVERPDGSNFTLKIRSTKLEDSAMYFCASDRDRGRRYSNQPQHFGDGTRLSIL.

The chain links TRBV11-2 to TRBJ2-1, with 8 bases identical to TRBD1. The V and J ends lost 6 bases and 0 bases, in that order; junction bases with no gene match: 4. The CDR3 is 15 residues long. Germline CDR1 SGHAT, CDR2 FQNNGV. The CDR3 bases are TGTGCCAGCAGACGGGACAGGAGCTCCTACAATGAGCAGTTCTTC. Amino acids: CASRRDRSSYNEQFF.

Details on this clone: The same CDR3 also results from other DNA sequences found in this sample. J is TRBJ1-1 and V is TRBV5-1; TRBD1 is a possible D gene (5 bases). The CDR3 consists of 14 residues. Between the trimmed V and J ends, which lost 4 bases and 6 bases, there was a span of 16 bases. Germline V lookup: CDR1 SGHRS, CDR2 YFSETQ. CDR3 sequence reads: CASSPGPGGAEAFF. In nucleotides, the CDR3 is TGCGCCAGCAGCCCCGGGCCTGGAGGGGCTGAAGCTTTCTTT.

CDR3 nucleotides: TGTGCCAGCAGCCAGGGACTAGCGGGAGGAAGTGGCAATGAGCAGTTCTTC. It is translated as CASSQGLAGGSGNEQFF. The rearrangement uses TRBV14 and TRBJ2-1; 15 bases are shared with TRBD2. Germline CDR1 reads SGHDN; CDR2 reads FVKESK. V gave up 3 bases and J gave up 6 bases; unmatched junction bases: 6. The CDR3 sequence is 17 residues long.

This chain uses TRBV7-8 with TRBJ2-5; the match to TRBD2 covers 12 bases. CDR3 length equals 16 residues. V was pared by 3 bases and J by 5 bases, with 7 bases of the junction left unmatched. Germline lookup yields CDR1 SGHVS and CDR2 FQNEAQ. The CDR3 bases are TGTGCCAGCAGCTTCCTAGCGGGAGGGGCGCGGGAGACCCAGTACTTC. Protein product: CASSFLAGGARETQYF.